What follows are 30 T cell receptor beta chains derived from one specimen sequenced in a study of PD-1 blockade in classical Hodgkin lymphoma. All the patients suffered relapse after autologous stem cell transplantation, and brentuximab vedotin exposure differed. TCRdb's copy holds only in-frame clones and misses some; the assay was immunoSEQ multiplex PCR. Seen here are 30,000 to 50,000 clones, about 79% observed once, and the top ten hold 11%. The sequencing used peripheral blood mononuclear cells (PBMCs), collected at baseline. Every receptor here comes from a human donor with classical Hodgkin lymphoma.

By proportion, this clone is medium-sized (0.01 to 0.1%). The CDR3 protein is CASSQEGGRGQETQYF. For the CDR3, the DNA is TGTGCCAGCAGCCAAGAAGGGGGCAGGGGCCAAGAGACCCAGTACTTC. The gene calls are TRBV4-2 and TRBJ2-5, with 7 bases aligning to TRBD1. This CDR3 has 16 amino acids. In germline, CDR1 is LGHNA, CDR2 YNFKEQ. V trimming: 0 bases; J trimming: 1 base; junction bases outside the gene matches: 5.

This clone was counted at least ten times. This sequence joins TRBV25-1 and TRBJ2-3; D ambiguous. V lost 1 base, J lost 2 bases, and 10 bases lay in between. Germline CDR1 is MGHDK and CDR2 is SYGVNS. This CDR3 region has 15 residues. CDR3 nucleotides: TGTGCCAGCAGTGAATTTAGAACCCACACAGATACGCAGTATTTT. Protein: CASSEFRTHTDTQYF.

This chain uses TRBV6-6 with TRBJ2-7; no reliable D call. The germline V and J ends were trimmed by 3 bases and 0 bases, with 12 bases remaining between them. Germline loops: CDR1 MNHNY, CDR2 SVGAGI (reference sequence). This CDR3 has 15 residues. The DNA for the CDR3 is TGTGCCAGCAGTTATTCTCGCCCTTCCTCCTACGAGCAGTACTTC. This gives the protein CASSYSRPSSYEQYF.

In DNA, the CDR3 is TGCGCCAGCAAAGAGACAGGACTGGATACGCAGTATTTT. Amino acid sequence: CASKETGLDTQYF. The genes are TRBV5-1 and TRBJ2-3; D is possibly TRBD1 (6 bases). V was clipped by 6 bases and J by 6 bases, with 14 bases between them. The CDR3 sequence is 13 residues long. Germline lookup yields CDR1 SGHRS and CDR2 YFSETQ.

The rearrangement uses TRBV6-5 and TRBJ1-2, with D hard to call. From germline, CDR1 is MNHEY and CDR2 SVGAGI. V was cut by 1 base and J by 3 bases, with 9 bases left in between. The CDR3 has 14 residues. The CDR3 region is CASSYWGSDYGYTF. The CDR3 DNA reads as TGTGCCAGCAGTTACTGGGGTTCTGACTATGGCTACACCTTC.

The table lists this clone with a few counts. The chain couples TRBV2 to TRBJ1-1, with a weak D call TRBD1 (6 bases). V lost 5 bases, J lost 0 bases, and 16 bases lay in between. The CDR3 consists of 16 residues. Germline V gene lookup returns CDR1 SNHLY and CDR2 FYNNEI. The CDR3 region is CASSLTGVYMNTEAFF. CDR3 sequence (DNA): TGTGCCAGCAGTCTGACAGGCGTCTACATGAACACTGAAGCTTTCTTT.

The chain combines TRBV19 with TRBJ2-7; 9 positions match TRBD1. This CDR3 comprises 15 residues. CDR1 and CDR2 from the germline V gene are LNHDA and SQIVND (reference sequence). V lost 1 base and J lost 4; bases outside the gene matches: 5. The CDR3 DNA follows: TGTGCCAGTAGTATAGCCGGGACAGGGATGTACGAGCAGTACTTC. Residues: CASSIAGTGMYEQYF.

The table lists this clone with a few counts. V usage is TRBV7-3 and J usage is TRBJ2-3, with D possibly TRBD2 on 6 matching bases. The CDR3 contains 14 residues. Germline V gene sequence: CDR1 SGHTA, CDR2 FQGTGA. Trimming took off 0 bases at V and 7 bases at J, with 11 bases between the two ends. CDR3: CASSLTGLQNTQYF. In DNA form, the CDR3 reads TGTGCCAGCAGCTTAACGGGACTGCAAAATACGCAGTATTTT.

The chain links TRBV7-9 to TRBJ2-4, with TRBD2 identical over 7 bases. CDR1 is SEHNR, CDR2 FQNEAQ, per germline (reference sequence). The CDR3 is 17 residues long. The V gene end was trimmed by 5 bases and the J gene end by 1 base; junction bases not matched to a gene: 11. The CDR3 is CASSPSAGRAAKNIQYF. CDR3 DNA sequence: TGTGCCAGCAGCCCGAGCGCAGGGAGGGCGGCCAAAAACATTCAGTACTTC.

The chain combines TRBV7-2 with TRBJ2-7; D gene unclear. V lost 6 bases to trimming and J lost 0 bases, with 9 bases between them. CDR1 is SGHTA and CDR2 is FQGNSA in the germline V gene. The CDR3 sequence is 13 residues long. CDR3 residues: CASRYGSSYEQYF. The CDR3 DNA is TGTGCCAGCAGGTATGGCAGCTCCTACGAGCAGTACTTC.

CDR3 protein: CASSLDARLNQPQHF. The CDR3 DNA is TGTGCCAGCAGTTTAGACGCCCGGCTTAATCAGCCCCAGCATTTT. This chain links TRBV6-5 with TRBJ1-5; D unclear. This CDR3 region has 15 residues. Germline lookup yields CDR1 MNHEY and CDR2 SVGAGI. The germline V and J ends were trimmed by 4 bases and 4 bases, with 14 bases remaining between them.

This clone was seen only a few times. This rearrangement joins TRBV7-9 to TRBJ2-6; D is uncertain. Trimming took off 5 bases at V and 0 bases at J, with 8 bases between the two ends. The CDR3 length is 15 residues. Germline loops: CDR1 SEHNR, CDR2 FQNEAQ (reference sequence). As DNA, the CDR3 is TGTGCCAGCAGCCGTAATCCCTCTGGGGCCAACGTCCTGACTTTC. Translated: CASSRNPSGANVLTF.

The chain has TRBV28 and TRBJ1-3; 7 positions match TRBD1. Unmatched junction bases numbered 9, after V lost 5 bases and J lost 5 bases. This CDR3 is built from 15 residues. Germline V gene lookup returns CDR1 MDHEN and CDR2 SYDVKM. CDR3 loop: CASSPGTAYRNTIYF. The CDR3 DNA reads TGTGCCAGCAGTCCCGGGACAGCTTACAGAAACACCATATATTTT. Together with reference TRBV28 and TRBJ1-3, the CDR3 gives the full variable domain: DVKVTQSSRYLVKRTGEKVFLECVQDMDHENMFWYRQDPGLGLRLIYFSYDVKMKEKGDIPEGYSVSREKKERFSLILESASTNQTSMYLCASSPGTAYRNTIYFGEGSWLTVV.

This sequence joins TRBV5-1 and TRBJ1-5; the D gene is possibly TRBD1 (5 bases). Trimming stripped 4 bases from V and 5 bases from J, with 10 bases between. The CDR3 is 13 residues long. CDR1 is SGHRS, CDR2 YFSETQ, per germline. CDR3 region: CASSRDGDQPQHF. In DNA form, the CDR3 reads TGCGCCAGCAGCCGGGACGGTGATCAGCCCCAGCATTTT.

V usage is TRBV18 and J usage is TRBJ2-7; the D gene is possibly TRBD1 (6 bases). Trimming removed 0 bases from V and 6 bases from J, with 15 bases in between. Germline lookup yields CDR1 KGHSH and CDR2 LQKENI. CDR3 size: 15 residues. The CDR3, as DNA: TGTGCCAGCTCACCACCTTTAGGGGGTGACGGCGAGCAGTACTTC. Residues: CASSPPLGGDGEQYF.

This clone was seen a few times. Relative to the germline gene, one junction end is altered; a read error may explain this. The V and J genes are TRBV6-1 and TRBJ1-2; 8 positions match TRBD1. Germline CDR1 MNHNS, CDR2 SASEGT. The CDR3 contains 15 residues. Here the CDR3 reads CASREATGVNYGYTF. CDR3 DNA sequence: TGTGCCAGCAGGGAAGCGACAGGGGTTAACTATGGCTACACCTTC.

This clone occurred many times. DNA for the CDR3: TGTGCCTGGGAGGGGAGTTACGAGCAGTACTTC. It yields the protein CAWEGSYEQYF. This sequence joins TRBV30 and TRBJ2-7, with D possibly called TRBD1 or TRBD2 (5 bases each). V was clipped by 5 bases and J by 4 bases, with 9 bases between them. From germline, CDR1 is GTSNPN and CDR2 SVGIG (reference sequence). The CDR3 runs to 11 residues.

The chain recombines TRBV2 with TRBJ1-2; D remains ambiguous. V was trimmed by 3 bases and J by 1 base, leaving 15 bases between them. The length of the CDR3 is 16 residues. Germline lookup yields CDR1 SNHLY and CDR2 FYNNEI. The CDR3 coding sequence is TGTGCCAGCAGTGACTTGGGGAATGGAGATAACTATGGCTACACCTTC. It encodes CASSDLGNGDNYGYTF.

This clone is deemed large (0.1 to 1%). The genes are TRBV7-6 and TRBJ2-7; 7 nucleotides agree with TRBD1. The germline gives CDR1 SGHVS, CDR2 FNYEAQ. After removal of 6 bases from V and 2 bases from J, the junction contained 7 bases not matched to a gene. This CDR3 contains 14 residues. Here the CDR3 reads CASSLQGSAYEQYF. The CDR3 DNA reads TGTGCCAGCAGTTTACAGGGGTCGGCCTACGAGCAGTACTTC.

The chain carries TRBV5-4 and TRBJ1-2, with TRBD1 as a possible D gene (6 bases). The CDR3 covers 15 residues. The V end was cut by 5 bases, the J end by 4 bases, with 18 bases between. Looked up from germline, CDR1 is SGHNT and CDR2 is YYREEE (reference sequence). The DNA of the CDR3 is TGTGCCAGCAGACTCGACAGGTCGGACAGCTATGGCTACACCTTC. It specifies CASRLDRSDSYGYTF.

The DNA for the CDR3 is TGCAGCGCTGCCATAACAACTAATGAAAAACTGTTTTTT. Its protein product is CSAAITTNEKLFF. The V gene is TRBV29-1, the J gene TRBJ1-4; D not resolved. Trimming removed 7 bases at V and 0 bases at J, with 9 bases between. Germline V gene data show CDR1 as SQVTM and CDR2 as ANQGSEA. The CDR3 runs to 13 residues. The full variable domain, with the rest looked up from reference TRBV29-1 and TRBJ1-4, is SAVISQKPSRDICQRGTSLTIQCQVDSQVTMMFWYRQQPGQSLTLIATANQGSEATYESGFVIDKFPISRPNLTFSTLTVSNMSPEDSSIYLCSAAITTNEKLFFGSGTQLSVL.

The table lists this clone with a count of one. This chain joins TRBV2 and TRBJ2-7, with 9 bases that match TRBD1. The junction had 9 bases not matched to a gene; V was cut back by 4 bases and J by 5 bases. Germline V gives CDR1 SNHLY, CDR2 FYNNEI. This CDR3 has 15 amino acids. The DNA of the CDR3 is TGTGCCAGCAGTGGGGCTGACAGGGGGTTGGACGAGCAGTACTTC. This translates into CASSGADRGLDEQYF.

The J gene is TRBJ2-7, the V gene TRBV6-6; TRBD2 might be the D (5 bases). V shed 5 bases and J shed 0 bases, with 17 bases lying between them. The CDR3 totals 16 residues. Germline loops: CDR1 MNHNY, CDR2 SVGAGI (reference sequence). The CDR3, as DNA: TGTGCCAGCAGTACCTTCGGAAGCGGTCTCTCCTACGAGCAGTACTTC. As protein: CASSTFGSGLSYEQYF.

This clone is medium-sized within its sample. The CDR3 spells CASSLSFWTSGGSGANVLTF. The CDR3 DNA reads TGTGCCAGCAGTTTATCTTTTTGGACTAGCGGGGGCTCTGGGGCCAACGTCCTGACTTTC. J is TRBJ2-6 and V is TRBV28; 13 bases are a match to TRBD2. The germline V gene has CDR1 MDHEN and CDR2 SYDVKM. CDR3 length equals 20 residues. J gave up 0 bases and V 1 base, and 6 bases lay outside the gene matches. Full variable domain (missing parts from reference TRBV28 and TRBJ2-6): DVKVTQSSRYLVKRTGEKVFLECVQDMDHENMFWYRQDPGLGLRLIYFSYDVKMKEKGDIPEGYSVSREKKERFSLILESASTNQTSMYLCASSLSFWTSGGSGANVLTFGAGSRLTVL.

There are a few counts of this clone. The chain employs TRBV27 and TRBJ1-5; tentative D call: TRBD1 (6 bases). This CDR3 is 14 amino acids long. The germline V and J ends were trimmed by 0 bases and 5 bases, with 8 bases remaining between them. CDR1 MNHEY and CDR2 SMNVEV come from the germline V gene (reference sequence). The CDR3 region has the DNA TGTGCCAGCAGTTTATCCGGGGGCCATCAGCCCCAGCATTTT. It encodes CASSLSGGHQPQHF.

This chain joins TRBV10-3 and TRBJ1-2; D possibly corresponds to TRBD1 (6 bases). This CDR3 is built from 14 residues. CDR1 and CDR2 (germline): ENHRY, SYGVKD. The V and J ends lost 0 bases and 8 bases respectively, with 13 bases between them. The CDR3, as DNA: TGTGCCATCAGTGAGTCCGGCAGGGGTGGAGGCTACACCTTC. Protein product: CAISESGRGGGYTF.

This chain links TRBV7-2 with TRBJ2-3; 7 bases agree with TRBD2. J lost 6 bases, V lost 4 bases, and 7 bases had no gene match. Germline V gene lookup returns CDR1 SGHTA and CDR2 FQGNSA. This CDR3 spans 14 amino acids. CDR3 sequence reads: CASSSWTSVDTQYF. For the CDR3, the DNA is TGTGCCAGCAGCTCTTGGACTAGTGTCGATACGCAGTATTTT.

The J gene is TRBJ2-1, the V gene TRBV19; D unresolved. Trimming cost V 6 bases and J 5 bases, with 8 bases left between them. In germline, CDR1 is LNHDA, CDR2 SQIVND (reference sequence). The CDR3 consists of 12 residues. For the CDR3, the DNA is TGTGCCAGTAGCCTTAAGAACAATGAGCAGTTCTTC. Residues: CASSLKNNEQFF. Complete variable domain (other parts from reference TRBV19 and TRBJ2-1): DGGITQSPKYLFRKEGQNVTLSCEQNLNHDAMYWYRQDPGQGLRLIYYSQIVNDFQKGDIAEGYSVSREKKESFPLTVTSAQKNPTAFYLCASSLKNNEQFFGPGTRLTVL.

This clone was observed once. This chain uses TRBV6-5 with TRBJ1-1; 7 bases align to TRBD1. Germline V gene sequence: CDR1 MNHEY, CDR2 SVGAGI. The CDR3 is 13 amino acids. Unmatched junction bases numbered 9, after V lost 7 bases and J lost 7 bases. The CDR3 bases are TGTGCCAGCAACACTGGGACAGTGGGTGAAGCTTTCTTT. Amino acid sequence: CASNTGTVGEAFF.

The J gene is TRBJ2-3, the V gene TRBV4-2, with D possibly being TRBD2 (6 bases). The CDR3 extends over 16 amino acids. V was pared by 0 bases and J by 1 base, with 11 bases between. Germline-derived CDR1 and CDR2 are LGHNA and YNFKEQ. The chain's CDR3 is CASSQDSASGTDTQYF. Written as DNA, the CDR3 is TGTGCCAGCAGCCAAGATTCGGCTAGCGGCACAGATACGCAGTATTTT.